This is a list of T cell receptor beta chains from one sample in a study of response to subunit inactivated influenza vaccine. MiXCR, run by TCRdb on the RT-PCR reads, gives a single entry per CDR3 protein. Of roughly 500,000 distinct CDR3 sequences in the sample, under 30% were seen once. Another study also made use of these data, one on T cells expressing NK-cell markers.

This sample comprised CD4+ T cells sorted from PBMCs, obtained 11 to 12 days after vaccination. These receptors originate from a man in his fifties or sixties who received an inactivated influenza vaccine. The CDR3 runs from the conserved cysteine through the conserved F or W. A D gene is named only where the DNA matches it firmly. Only part of the rows carry a size: once, few, many, or a class if the clone is expanded.

v_gene: TRBV5-1; abundance: -; j_gene: TRBJ2-5; d_gene: TRBD2; CDR3nt: TGCGCCAGCAGCTGGAGACTAGCGGGAGAGACCCAGTACTTC; CDR3aa: CASSWRLAGETQYF
v_gene: TRBV24-1; abundance: few; j_gene: TRBJ2-1; d_gene: TRBD2; CDR3nt: TGTGCCACCAGTGAGCCTAGCGGGGTACGTGAGCAGTTCTTC; CDR3aa: CATSEPSGVREQFF
v_gene: TRBV7-9; abundance: many; j_gene: TRBJ2-1; d_gene: -; CDR3nt: TGTGCCAGCAGCTTACAGCTCAATGAGCAGTTCTTC; CDR3aa: CASSLQLNEQFF
v_gene: TRBV6-5; abundance: few; j_gene: TRBJ2-7; d_gene: -; CDR3nt: TGTGCCAGCAGTTATGGACAGACTCTTCCCTACGAGCAGTACTTC; CDR3aa: CASSYGQTLPYEQYF
v_gene: TRBV5-1; abundance: few; j_gene: TRBJ2-7; d_gene: -; CDR3nt: TGCGCCAGCAGCGCCGGGACTTTGAGGAGCGAGCAGTACTTC; CDR3aa: CASSAGTLRSEQYF
v_gene: TRBV28; abundance: -; j_gene: TRBJ2-1; d_gene: -; CDR3nt: TGTGCCAGCAGTATCGGACTGATCAATGAGCAGTTCTTC; CDR3aa: CASSIGLINEQFF
v_gene: TRBV3-1; abundance: -; j_gene: TRBJ2-5; d_gene: TRBD2; CDR3nt: TGTGCCAGCAGCCAACACTCAAGCGGGAGACAAGAGACCCAGTACTTC; CDR3aa: CASSQHSSGRQETQYF
v_gene: TRBV12-3/TRBV12-4; abundance: few; j_gene: TRBJ1-2; d_gene: TRBD1; CDR3nt: TGTGCCAGCAGTTTAATGAACAGGGGAAAATTCAATGGCTACACCTTC; CDR3aa: CASSLMNRGKFNGYTF
v_gene: TRBV4-3; abundance: many; j_gene: TRBJ2-7; d_gene: -; CDR3nt: TGCGCCAGCAGCCAAGATCTTCGGACCTACGAGCAGTACTTC; CDR3aa: CASSQDLRTYEQYF
v_gene: TRBV9; abundance: few; j_gene: TRBJ1-6; d_gene: -; CDR3nt: TGTGCCAGCAGCCTAGAGAGCAGGGTAGGGAATTCACCCCTCCACTTT; CDR3aa: CASSLESRVGNSPLHF
v_gene: TRBV11-2; abundance: few; j_gene: TRBJ2-7; d_gene: TRBD1; CDR3nt: TGTGCCAGCAGCTCGACAGGGGCCGAGCAGTACTTC; CDR3aa: CASSSTGAEQYF
v_gene: TRBV5-6; abundance: many; j_gene: TRBJ2-5; d_gene: -; CDR3nt: TGTGCCAGCAGCTTTCAGAACCAAGAGACCCAGTACTTC; CDR3aa: CASSFQNQETQYF
v_gene: TRBV7-2; abundance: few; j_gene: TRBJ2-5; d_gene: -; CDR3nt: TGTGCCAGCAGCTTAGCGCCCAGGGAGTTAGAGACCCAGTACTTC; CDR3aa: CASSLAPRELETQYF
v_gene: TRBV2; abundance: few; j_gene: TRBJ2-2; d_gene: -; CDR3nt: TGTGCCAGCAGTGAAATTTCGGCCGGGGAGCTGTTTTTT; CDR3aa: CASSEISAGELFF
v_gene: TRBV24-1; abundance: -; j_gene: TRBJ2-6; d_gene: TRBD1; CDR3nt: TGTGCCACCAGTGCCGGGACAGGGTCCTCTGGGGCCAACGTCCTGACTTTC; CDR3aa: CATSAGTGSSGANVLTF
v_gene: TRBV6-2/TRBV6-3; abundance: -; j_gene: TRBJ2-6; d_gene: -; CDR3nt: TGTGCCAGCAGCTACCCCAAAAGCTCTGGGGCCAACGTCCTGACTTTC; CDR3aa: CASSYPKSSGANVLTF
v_gene: TRBV10-3; abundance: -; j_gene: TRBJ2-3; d_gene: -; CDR3nt: TGTGCCATCAGTGATCCTCGGGACGGCAGAAATACGCAGTATTTT; CDR3aa: CAISDPRDGRNTQYF
v_gene: TRBV2; abundance: -; j_gene: TRBJ1-4; d_gene: -; CDR3nt: TGTGCCAGCACTCTTTCAGCAACTAATGAAAAACTGTTTTTT; CDR3aa: CASTLSATNEKLFF
v_gene: TRBV5-1; abundance: few; j_gene: TRBJ2-1; d_gene: TRBD2; CDR3nt: TGCGCCAGCAGCCGGGAAGGGACTAGCGGGGGGAATGAGCAGTTCTTC; CDR3aa: CASSREGTSGGNEQFF
v_gene: TRBV4-2; abundance: few; j_gene: TRBJ2-3; d_gene: -; CDR3nt: TGTGCCAGCAGCCAGGGAGGGCTGAGGGGGCCTAGCACAGATACGCAGTATTTT; CDR3aa: CASSQGGLRGPSTDTQYF
v_gene: TRBV18; abundance: few; j_gene: TRBJ2-5; d_gene: -; CDR3nt: TGTGCCAGCTCACCAGGGACGGTAAAAGAGACCCAGTACTTC; CDR3aa: CASSPGTVKETQYF
v_gene: TRBV6-5; abundance: -; j_gene: TRBJ2-7; d_gene: -; CDR3nt: TGTGCCAGCAGTTACTCTGCTTACCAGAACTCCTACGAGCAGTACTTC; CDR3aa: CASSYSAYQNSYEQYF
v_gene: TRBV4-2; abundance: many; j_gene: TRBJ1-2; d_gene: -; CDR3nt: TGTGCCAGCAGCCTCCGTGCCAGGGATGTCCAAGGCTACACCTTC; CDR3aa: CASSLRARDVQGYTF
v_gene: TRBV15; abundance: few; j_gene: TRBJ1-1; d_gene: TRBD1; CDR3nt: TGTGCCACCAGCCCGAGGACAGGGGGCTTGAACACTGAAGCTTTCTTT; CDR3aa: CATSPRTGGLNTEAFF
v_gene: TRBV28; abundance: -; j_gene: TRBJ2-5; d_gene: -; CDR3nt: TGTGCCAGCAACTCTCAATGGGAGACCCAGTACTTC; CDR3aa: CASNSQWETQYF
v_gene: TRBV12-3/TRBV12-4; abundance: -; j_gene: TRBJ1-3; d_gene: -; CDR3nt: TGTGCCAGCAGTGGCCAGGAACTCTCTGGAAACACCATATATTTT; CDR3aa: CASSGQELSGNTIYF
v_gene: TRBV28; abundance: -; j_gene: TRBJ2-7; d_gene: -; CDR3nt: TGTGCCAGCAATACGATCCGGGGCCCCGGCGGGCAGTACTTC; CDR3aa: CASNTIRGPGGQYF
v_gene: TRBV9; abundance: -; j_gene: TRBJ2-2; d_gene: -; CDR3nt: TGTGCCAGCAGGGGGGGGCTAGCCCCGACCGGGGAGCTGTTTTTT; CDR3aa: CASRGGLAPTGELFF
v_gene: TRBV7-2; abundance: -; j_gene: TRBJ2-6; d_gene: -; CDR3nt: TGTGCCAGCAGCCCAGTAAACTCTGGGGCCAACGTCCTGACTTTC; CDR3aa: CASSPVNSGANVLTF
v_gene: TRBV3-1; abundance: -; j_gene: TRBJ2-7; d_gene: TRBD1; CDR3nt: TGTGCCAGCAGCGCGAACAGGGGGACAGGGTCCCAGCAGTACTTC; CDR3aa: CASSANRGTGSQQYF
v_gene: TRBV5-1; abundance: -; j_gene: TRBJ2-3; d_gene: -; CDR3nt: TGCGCCAGCAGCTTGGCCGTAGACCGGAGCACAGATACGCAGTATTTT; CDR3aa: CASSLAVDRSTDTQYF
v_gene: TRBV11-2; abundance: -; j_gene: TRBJ2-7; d_gene: TRBD1; CDR3nt: TGTGCCAGCCTCTGGGGACAGGGCCCCTACGAGCAGTACTTC; CDR3aa: CASLWGQGPYEQYF
v_gene: TRBV20-1; abundance: once; j_gene: TRBJ2-3; d_gene: -; CDR3nt: TGCAGTGCTAACGTCGGGAGTCCAACAGATACGCAGTGTTTT; CDR3aa: CSANVGSPTDTQCF
v_gene: TRBV6-1; abundance: -; j_gene: TRBJ1-3; d_gene: -; CDR3nt: TGTGCCAGCAGTGAAGCGCTCTCTGGAAACACCATATATTTT; CDR3aa: CASSEALSGNTIYF
v_gene: TRBV29-1; abundance: -; j_gene: TRBJ1-1; d_gene: -; CDR3nt: TGCAGCGTTGAGGACATCTTGAACACTGAAGCTTTCTTT; CDR3aa: CSVEDILNTEAFF
v_gene: TRBV4-2; abundance: few; j_gene: TRBJ2-7; d_gene: TRBD2; CDR3nt: TGTGCCAGCAGCCAAGGCCGGGGGGGCTGGAGTTCCTACGAGCAGTACTTC; CDR3aa: CASSQGRGGWSSYEQYF
v_gene: TRBV7-9; abundance: -; j_gene: TRBJ2-2; d_gene: TRBD1; CDR3nt: TGTGCCAGCAGCCTAGGGACAGGGATCGCCGGGGAGCTGTTTTTT; CDR3aa: CASSLGTGIAGELFF
v_gene: TRBV25-1; abundance: -; j_gene: TRBJ2-5; d_gene: TRBD2; CDR3nt: TGTGCCAGCGGGCCTGCGGGAGGAGAGACCCAGTACTTC; CDR3aa: CASGPAGGETQYF
v_gene: TRBV5-6; abundance: few; j_gene: TRBJ2-1; d_gene: -; CDR3nt: TGTGCCAGCACCAATTGGGCCTTTTACAATGAGCAGTTCTTC; CDR3aa: CASTNWAFYNEQFF
v_gene: TRBV12-3/TRBV12-4; abundance: few; j_gene: TRBJ2-1; d_gene: TRBD2; CDR3nt: TGTGCCAGCAGTTTACGGCTAGCGGGGGCCTATGAGCAGTTCTTC; CDR3aa: CASSLRLAGAYEQFF
v_gene: TRBV6-5; abundance: few; j_gene: TRBJ1-4; d_gene: -; CDR3nt: TGTGCCAGCAGTTACTCTAGCCGGGCCCTCCATGAGAAACTGTTTTTT; CDR3aa: CASSYSSRALHEKLFF
v_gene: TRBV6-2/TRBV6-3; abundance: -; j_gene: TRBJ2-7; d_gene: -; CDR3nt: TGTGCCAGCATCTCTCGGGGACACTACGAGCAGTACTTC; CDR3aa: CASISRGHYEQYF
v_gene: TRBV3-1; abundance: once; j_gene: TRBJ2-3; d_gene: -; CDR3nt: TGTGCCAGCAGCCAAGAGAACCTCCCCCCTAGAGATACGCAGTATTTT; CDR3aa: CASSQENLPPRDTQYF
v_gene: TRBV20-1; abundance: -; j_gene: TRBJ2-7; d_gene: -; CDR3nt: TGCAGTGCTGTAGTTTGGGACACCCTCTCCTACGAGCAGTACTTC; CDR3aa: CSAVVWDTLSYEQYF
v_gene: TRBV24-1; abundance: -; j_gene: TRBJ2-2; d_gene: -; CDR3nt: TGTGCCACCAGTCGGGGGACTCTAGGGGAGCTGTTTTTT; CDR3aa: CATSRGTLGELFF
v_gene: TRBV20-1; abundance: -; j_gene: TRBJ2-3; d_gene: -; CDR3nt: TGCAGTGCTAGTCCGGAATGGAAAGATACGCAGTATTTT; CDR3aa: CSASPEWKDTQYF
v_gene: TRBV7-9; abundance: -; j_gene: TRBJ2-3; d_gene: -; CDR3nt: TGTGCCAGCAGCTCCCGGACCCCGCGGGGCACAGATACGCAGTATTTT; CDR3aa: CASSSRTPRGTDTQYF
v_gene: TRBV29-1; abundance: -; j_gene: TRBJ2-7; d_gene: -; CDR3nt: TGCAGCGTTGAAGGCGGTGACTACGAGCAGTACTTC; CDR3aa: CSVEGGDYEQYF
v_gene: TRBV18; abundance: many; j_gene: TRBJ2-7; d_gene: TRBD1; CDR3nt: TGTGCCAGCTCACCACCCGGGACAGGGGTTCTCTACGAGCAGTACTTC; CDR3aa: CASSPPGTGVLYEQYF
v_gene: TRBV20-1; abundance: -; j_gene: TRBJ2-3; d_gene: TRBD2; CDR3nt: TGCAGTTGTAGCGGGGGGGGCACAGATACGCAGTATTTT; CDR3aa: CSCSGGGTDTQYF